These 6 T cell receptor beta chains were sequenced from one sample in a study of blood T cell repertoires in COVID-19. Profiled with immunoSEQ multiplex PCR; TCRdb holds only in-frame clones, not every one. The repertoire has 350,000 to 400,000 clones, 89% of them found once; the top ten carry 1.5% to 2%. The sample was PBMCs or T cells enriched from blood (not recorded which). The receptors were sampled from a woman aged 25 to 45 who had recovered from COVID-19.

This chain links TRBV30 with TRBJ2-7; 10 positions agree with TRBD2. Trimming cost V 5 bases and J 3 bases; bases outside gene matches: 10. The CDR3 is made up of 15 amino acids. Germline CDR1 reads GTSNPN; CDR2 reads SVGIG (reference sequence). CDR3 amino acids: CAWRHWTSGFYEQYF. As DNA, the CDR3 is TGTGCCTGGCGCCATTGGACTAGCGGTTTCTACGAGCAGTACTTC.

The rearrangement uses TRBV7-9 and TRBJ1-6; 9 nucleotides line up with TRBD1. The V and J ends lost 5 bases and 9 bases, in that order; junction bases with no gene match: 11. The V gene's germline CDR1 is SEHNR and CDR2 FQNEAQ (reference sequence). This CDR3 contains 16 residues. The CDR3 region has the DNA TGTGCCAGCAGCAAAACAGCCGGGACAGGGACTTCACCCCTCCACTTT. Amino acids: CASSKTAGTGTSPLHF.

The J gene is TRBJ1-3, the V gene TRBV5-4; 9 nucleotides agree with TRBD1. Germline V gene lookup returns CDR1 SGHNT and CDR2 YYREEE (reference sequence). This CDR3 comprises 17 residues. V shed 4 bases, J shed 3 bases, and the junction held 11 bases outside the gene matches. The CDR3 is CASSRRGTGFRGNTIYF. In nucleotides, the CDR3 is TGTGCCAGCAGCAGGAGGGGGACAGGGTTTCGTGGAAACACCATATATTTT. The whole variable domain, remainder taken from reference TRBV5-4 and TRBJ1-3, is ETGVTQSPTHLIKTRGQQVTLRCSSQSGHNTVSWYQQALGQGPQFIFQYYREEENGRGNFPPRFSGLQFPNYSSELNVNALELDDSALYLCASSRRGTGFRGNTIYFGEGSWLTVV.

A note on this clone: This is likely a read error, given that the CDR3 carries no conserved phenylalanine or tryptophan at its end. Because the CDR3's place on the DNA is in doubt, the DNA is left out and the CDR3 is given as listed by TCRdb. This chain joins TRBV2 and TRBJ1-1. Germline CDR1 and CDR2: SNHLY and FYNNEI. The CDR3 is 10 amino acids in total, end residues counted. CDR3 in amino acids: CASSSPNLFL.

This clone has a single count. The chain couples TRBV6-6 to TRBJ1-2; TRBD1 matches 9 bases. Looked up from germline, CDR1 is MNHNY and CDR2 is SVGAGI (reference sequence). This CDR3 region has 14 residues. The V and J ends lost 6 bases and 7 bases, in that order; junction bases with no gene match: 9. The CDR3 nucleotides are TGTGCCAGCAGAGCTCCGGGACAGGGCGCTGGCTACACCTTC. It codes for CASRAPGQGAGYTF.

This clone occurred once. The chain employs TRBV14 and TRBJ2-5, with 8 nucleotides matching TRBD2. Germline V gene sequence: CDR1 SGHDN, CDR2 FVKESK. The CDR3 spans 15 residues. Trimming cost V 4 bases and J 0 bases; bases outside gene matches: 4. The CDR3 DNA sequence: TGTGCCAGCAGCCCAGGCGGGGGGTACCAAGAGACCCAGTACTTC. The encoded protein is CASSPGGGYQETQYF.